Shown below are 3 T cell receptor beta chains from a single sample sequenced in a study of neurological immune-mediated disorders. TCRdb re-derived calls from the 5' RACE reads in MiXCR, one entry per CDR3 protein. The sample comprises approximately 86,000 distinct CDR3 sequences, about 2.5% of which are singletons, and around 1.1% rests with the top ten. Sequencing input: PBMCs. These receptors came from a woman in her 30s with multiple sclerosis.

This clonotype was found many times. V gene TRBV5-1 combines with J gene TRBJ2-7, with TRBD2 matching 10 bases. J lost 5 bases, V lost 4 bases, and 6 bases had no gene match. The CDR3 sequence is 14 residues long. CDR1 and CDR2 (germline): SGHRS, YFSETQ. The CDR3 is CASSAGTSVHEQYF. DNA for the CDR3: TGCGCCAGCAGCGCCGGGACTAGCGTCCACGAGCAGTACTTC.

This clonotype appeared many times. The chain is built from TRBV7-3 and TRBJ2-3, with D perhaps given as TRBD1 or TRBD2 (5 bases each). The CDR3 is 16 amino acids. The V gene lost 5 bases and the J gene lost 3 bases, with 18 bases spanning the gap. Per the germline V gene, CDR1 is SGHTA and CDR2 is FQGTGA. CDR3 sequence (DNA): TGTGCCAGCAGCCCTATGGCAGGGAGCTCTACAGATACGCAGTATTTT. It yields the protein CASSPMAGSSTDTQYF.

This clonotype was detected ten times or more. The chain is built from TRBV6-6 and TRBJ2-5, with D unresolved. The CDR3 runs to 14 residues. The germline gives CDR1 MNHNY, CDR2 SVGAGI (reference sequence). V lost 9 bases, J lost 0 bases, and 14 bases lay in between. The CDR3 nucleotides read TGTGCCAGTACCTACGGCACTTACCAAGAGACCCAGTACTTC. This encodes CASTYGTYQETQYF.